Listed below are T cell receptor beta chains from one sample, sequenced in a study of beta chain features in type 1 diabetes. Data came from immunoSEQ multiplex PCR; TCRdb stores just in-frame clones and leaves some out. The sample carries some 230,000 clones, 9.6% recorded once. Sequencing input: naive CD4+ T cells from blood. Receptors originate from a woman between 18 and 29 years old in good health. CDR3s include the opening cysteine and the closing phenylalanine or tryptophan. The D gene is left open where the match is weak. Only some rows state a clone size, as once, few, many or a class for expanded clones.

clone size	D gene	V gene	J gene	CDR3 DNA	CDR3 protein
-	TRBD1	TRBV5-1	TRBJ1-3	TGCGCCAGCAGCGGGACAGGGGCGACAGGAAACACCATATATTTT	CASSGTGATGNTIYF
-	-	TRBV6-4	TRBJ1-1	TGTGCCAGCAGTGATCCGCAGGGTGAAGCTTTCTTT	CASSDPQGEAFF
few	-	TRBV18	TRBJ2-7	TGTGCCAGCTCACCACCGGGAGGTTCAAAGGGAGAGCAGTACTTC	CASSPPGGSKGEQYF
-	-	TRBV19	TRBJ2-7	TGTGCCAGTAGTACCCTTTTAGACTACGAGCAGTACTTC	CASSTLLDYEQYF
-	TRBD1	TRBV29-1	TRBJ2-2	TGCAGCGTTTCCCGACAGGGGATCACCGGGGAGCTGTTTTTT	CSVSRQGITGELFF
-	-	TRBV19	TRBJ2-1	TGTGCCAGTAGCGCTGGCTGGGGGGCGGGAGACAATGAGCAGTTCTTC	CASSAGWGAGDNEQFF
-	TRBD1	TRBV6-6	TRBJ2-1	TGTGCCACCCGCTCCCGGACAGGCTCCTACAATGAGCAGTTCTTC	CATRSRTGSYNEQFF
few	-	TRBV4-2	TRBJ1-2	TGTGCCAGCAGCCTCGGCAGGGTATACAGCTATGGCTACACCTTC	CASSLGRVYSYGYTF
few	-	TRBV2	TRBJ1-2	TGTGCCAGCAGCGGCACAGGGCCCTATGGCTACACCTTC	CASSGTGPYGYTF
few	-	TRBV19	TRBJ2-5	TGTGCCAGTAGACCCGGGGTGCGAGAGACCCAGTACTTC	CASRPGVRETQYF
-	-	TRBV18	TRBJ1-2	TGTGCCAGCTCGCCCAAAGGAGACTATGGCTACACCTTC	CASSPKGDYGYTF
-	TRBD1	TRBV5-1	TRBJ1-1	TGCGCCAGCAGCTTGTTGCCCGGGACAGGTTGGGAGAACACTGAAGCTTTCTTT	CASSLLPGTGWENTEAFF
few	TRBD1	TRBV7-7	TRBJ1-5	TGTGCTAGCAGCTTAGAGAATCCAGGGGGATGGTTTGACCAGCCCCAGCATTTT	CASSLENPGGWFDQPQHF
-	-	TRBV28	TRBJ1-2	TGTGCCACCCAAACAGTTTATGGCTACACCTTC	CATQTVYGYTF
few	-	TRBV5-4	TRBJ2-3	TGTGCCAGCACCCTGGGAGGTTCCCCGGGGGATACGCAGTATTTT	CASTLGGSPGDTQYF
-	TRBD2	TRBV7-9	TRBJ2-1	TGTGCCAGCAGCCAGAGTAGGCTAGCGGGCAATGAGCAGTTCTTC	CASSQSRLAGNEQFF
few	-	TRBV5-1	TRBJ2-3	TGCGCCAGCAGCTCCACAGGGAGCACAGATACGCAGTATTTT	CASSSTGSTDTQYF
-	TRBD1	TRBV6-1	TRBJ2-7	TGTGCCAGCAGTCCCGACAGGGCTACCTACGAGCAGTACTTC	CASSPDRATYEQYF
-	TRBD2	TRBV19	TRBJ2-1	TGTGCCAGTAGTATCAACCAAGGACTAGACAATGAGCAGTTCTTC	CASSINQGLDNEQFF
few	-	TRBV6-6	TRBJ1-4	TGTGCCAGCAGCAAAAATGAAAAACTGTTTTTT	CASSKNEKLFF
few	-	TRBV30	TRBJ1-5	TGTGCCTGGAGTGTCACGGGTTACAGGCGGCCCCAGCATTTT	CAWSVTGYRRPQHF
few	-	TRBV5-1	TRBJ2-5	TGCGCCAGCAGCTTGGGGTCGTCTAGCAGGGAGACCCAGTACTTC	CASSLGSSSRETQYF
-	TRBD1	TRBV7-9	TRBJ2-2	TGTGCCAGCAGCTTGTGGGACAGTAACACCGGGGAGCTGTTTTTT	CASSLWDSNTGELFF
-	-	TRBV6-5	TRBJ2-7	TGTGCCAGCAGTTACGGATCGGGGAACTACGAGCAGTACTTC	CASSYGSGNYEQYF
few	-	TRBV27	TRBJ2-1	TGTGCCAGCCGTTCGGCAGGGGGGCCCTACAATGAGCAGTTCTTC	CASRSAGGPYNEQFF